The clone carrying this T cell receptor (beta chain) has only a few counts. These data are taken from a study of immune characterization of retroperitoneal liposarcoma. The CDR3 has 15 residues. TCRdb analysed the PCR reads with MiXCR anew, one entry per CDR3 protein. This repertoire shows 11,000 or so distinct CDR3 sequences, approximately 24% found once; its top ten account for 8.5% to 10%. Source material: blood. The chain couples TRBV12-3 or TRBV12-4 to TRBJ2-5; TRBD1 aligns across 12 bases. The J call may be in error: the DNA end matches TRBJ2-7 better. This clonotype originated in a female donor with retroperitoneal liposarcoma. This CDR3 is CASSLGTGGGREQYF. Written as DNA, the CDR3 is TGTGCCAGCAGTTTGGGGACAGGGGGCGGCCGCGAGCAGTACTTC.